The entry below describes one TCR beta chain. Its antigen is undetermined. CDR3 length: 15 residues. With 7 bases removed from V and 9 bases from J, the gap between germline ends came to 22 bases. The authors prepared the TCRbeta library with unique molecular identifiers. Each CDR3 protein gets one entry after TCRdb re-called the PCR reads with MiXCR. The sample has 490,000 or so distinct CDR3 sequences, more than 9% seen once. The record originates from a study of T-cell reconstitution after alpha-beta-depleted transplantation in children. Findings of the study overall: TCRbeta diversity was high at day 60 in some patients (a result of surviving recipient T cells and thymic progenitors). Approximately two months post-transplant, alpha-beta T cells reportedly originated from several hundred expanded graft clones. T cells produced anew were the main source of T-cell counts and diversity one year after transplant.

This specimen was PBMCs, taken before TCRalphabeta/CD19-depleted stem cell transplant. This TCR came from a child between 2 and 9 years old with inherited bone marrow failure, due to receive a stem cell transplant. The chain couples TRBV12-3 or TRBV12-4 to TRBJ2-1; D possibly corresponds to TRBD2 (7 bases). CDR3 in amino acids: CASNRKPSGGGEQFF. The CDR3 nucleotides are TGTGCCAGCAACCGAAAGCCTAGCGGAGGGGGTGAGCAGTTCTTC.